The clone carrying this TCR beta chain was counted a few times. Antigen: not known. Trimming cost V 6 bases and J 5 bases; bases outside gene matches: 15. The CDR3 sequence is 17 residues long. TCRdb reprocessed the 5' RACE reads via MiXCR and lists one record per CDR3 protein. The sample has about 250,000 distinct CDR3 sequences; about a sixth are singletons. The entry originates in a study of T-cell memory formation after mild COVID-19. The study's findings and limits: Mainly CM and EM harbored the contracting CD4+ clones; mainly EMRA harbored the CD8+ ones.

Sequences were obtained from PBMCs or a T cell subset sorted from them (not recorded which). The chain recombines TRBV12-3 or TRBV12-4 with TRBJ2-2; 7 positions agree with TRBD1. This receptor was obtained from a man in his late teens or twenties who had mild COVID-19 (a few samples of this study predate the infection). Cell type and time point are not known. CDR3: CASRPTGAQGSTGELFF. The CDR3 DNA reads TGTGCCAGCAGGCCTACAGGGGCGCAAGGGAGTACCGGGGAGCTGTTTTTT.